These 21 T cell receptor beta chains were sequenced from one sample in a study of cytomegalovirus exposure and HLA in healthy donors. With 60 Vbeta and 13 Jbeta primers, the PCR was carried out. The repertoire was sequenced with immunoSEQ multiplex PCR; TCRdb's copy has only in-frame clones and lacks some. Here the sample spans some 200,000 clones, around 68% being singletons. The sequenced material came from PBMCs. These receptors were obtained from a man aged 40-49 years in good health and CMV-seronegative.

This chain links TRBV19 with TRBJ1-3, with D possibly matching TRBD1 (5 bases). V lost 5 bases and J 0 bases, leaving 14 bases between the germline ends. The CDR3 totals 16 residues. The V gene's germline CDR1 is LNHDA and CDR2 SQIVND (reference sequence). The CDR3: CASSPPRARSGNTIYF. The CDR3 region has the DNA TGTGCCAGTAGTCCGCCCAGGGCCCGCTCTGGAAACACCATATATTTT.

The CDR3 DNA is TGCGCCAGCAGCTATTATTCGGGACAGGGGTCTTCTGGGGCCAACGTCCTGACTTTC. Translation: CASSYYSGQGSSGANVLTF. This rearrangement joins TRBV5-1 to TRBJ2-6; 10 nucleotides match TRBD1. The CDR3 has 19 residues. V lost 3 bases to trimming and J lost 1 base; unmatched junction nucleotides: 10. In germline, CDR1 is SGHRS, CDR2 YFSETQ.

This clone was picked up a small number of times. V gene TRBV7-8 combines with J gene TRBJ2-7, with 9 positions matching TRBD1. This CDR3 is built from 15 residues. The V gene's germline CDR1 is SGHVS and CDR2 FQNEAQ. V shed 1 base and J 7 bases; nucleotides not matched to a gene: 8. CDR3 protein: CASSLVGQGLGEQYF. Here the CDR3 DNA reads TGTGCCAGCAGCTTAGTAGGACAGGGGTTAGGAGAGCAGTACTTC.

The chain couples TRBV5-1 to TRBJ1-2; 9 bases are a match to TRBD1. CDR1 SGHRS and CDR2 YFSETQ come from the germline V gene. V lost 7 bases to trimming and J lost 4 bases; unmatched junction nucleotides: 8. The CDR3 totals 14 residues. Written as DNA, the CDR3 is TGCGCCAGCCTTGGACAGGGGCCCATCTATGGCTACACCTTC. Encoded protein: CASLGQGPIYGYTF.

The chain links TRBV15 to TRBJ2-2; a possible D gene is TRBD2 (5 bases). The CDR3 is 15 residues long. The germline gives CDR1 LNHNV, CDR2 YYDKDF (reference sequence). V dropped 0 bases and J dropped 3 bases, with 8 bases sitting between them. This CDR3 is CATSRDLAHTGELFF. CDR3 DNA: TGTGCCACCAGCAGAGATTTAGCGCACACCGGGGAGCTGTTTTTT.

J is TRBJ1-1 and V is TRBV5-4; no firm D call. CDR3 size: 12 residues. The V and J ends lost 3 bases and 1 base respectively, with 4 bases between them. CDR1 and CDR2 (germline): SGHNT, YYREEE (reference sequence). The CDR3 DNA sequence: TGTGCCAGCAGCTCGGGGAACACTGAAGCTTTCTTT. Protein: CASSSGNTEAFF.

The rearrangement joins TRBV6-5 to TRBJ1-5; D remains unclear. Trimming pared 6 bases from V and 6 bases from J, leaving 15 bases between. Looked up from germline, CDR1 is MNHEY and CDR2 is SVGAGI. The CDR3 length is 14 residues. The CDR3 sequence: CASSPVGGGQPQHF. CDR3 DNA: TGTGCCAGCAGCCCGGTGGGAGGTGGTCAGCCCCAGCATTTT.

The chain is built from TRBV9 and TRBJ2-1; 8 bases line up with TRBD2. The CDR3 sequence is 16 residues long. V was clipped by 5 bases and J by 0 bases; unmatched bases: 7. Looked up from germline, CDR1 is SGDLS and CDR2 is YYNGEE. CDR3 sequence reads: CASSERAGGSYNEQFF. CDR3 DNA: TGTGCCAGCAGTGAGCGGGCGGGAGGCTCCTACAATGAGCAGTTCTTC.

V is TRBV15 and J is TRBJ1-2; 7 bases map to TRBD1. The germline V gene encodes CDR1 LNHNV and CDR2 YYDKDF (reference sequence). This CDR3 contains 15 residues. The junction had 4 bases not matched to a gene; V was cut back by 1 base and J by 2 bases. CDR3: CATSRGGQRNYGYTF. The CDR3 coding sequence is TGTGCCACCAGCAGAGGGGGACAGAGAAACTATGGCTACACCTTC.

The CDR3 loop is CASSPGGSLGHGYTF. The CDR3 DNA sequence: TGTGCCAGCAGCCCCGGTGGGTCCCTGGGGCATGGCTACACCTTC. The chain carries TRBV2 and TRBJ1-2, with D maybe TRBD1 (5 bases). V lost 6 bases and J 6 bases, leaving 20 bases between the germline ends. Germline V gives CDR1 SNHLY, CDR2 FYNNEI. The length of the CDR3 is 15 residues.

The rearrangement joins TRBV10-3 to TRBJ2-5; 7 bases fit TRBD2. Germline CDR1 reads ENHRY; CDR2 reads SYGVKD. The CDR3 has 13 amino acids. With V trimmed by 11 bases and J by 2 bases, 8 bases remained unmatched. This chain's CDR3 is CASRLAVQETQYF. The CDR3 DNA reads as TGTGCCTCCCGTCTAGCGGTGCAAGAGACCCAGTACTTC.

The chain recombines TRBV7-6 with TRBJ2-7, with a tentative D call TRBD1 (6 bases). V gave up 2 bases and J gave up 4 bases, with 15 bases separating them. Per the germline V gene, CDR1 is SGHVS and CDR2 is FNYEAQ. The CDR3 is made up of 15 amino acids. The CDR3 DNA follows: TGTGCCAGCAGCTTAACTGCAGACAGGTGGTACGAGCAGTACTTC. Translating gives CASSLTADRWYEQYF.

This clone turned up a few times. The CDR3 loop is CASSLGTDSPLHF. CDR3 in DNA: TGTGCCAGCAGTTTGGGGACAGATTCACCCCTCCACTTT. V and J are TRBV28 and TRBJ1-6, with TRBD1 matching over 7 bases. The CDR3 has 13 residues. CDR1 is MDHEN and CDR2 is SYDVKM in the germline V gene. V was pared by 3 bases and J by 8 bases, with 1 base of the junction left unmatched.

The chain has TRBV9 and TRBJ2-7; 7 positions match TRBD1. Germline-derived CDR1 and CDR2 are SGDLS and YYNGEE. The CDR3 runs 14 residues. Trimming cost V 4 bases and J 3 bases; bases outside gene matches: 7. The CDR3 DNA reads as TGTGCCAGCAGCCCGGGACAGATAATCTACGAGCAGTACTTC. Its translation is CASSPGQIIYEQYF.

The genes are TRBV5-4 and TRBJ2-5; 11 positions agree with TRBD2. The CDR3 runs 17 residues. In germline, CDR1 is SGHNT, CDR2 YYREEE (reference sequence). V was pared by 1 base and J by 4 bases, with 9 bases of the junction left unmatched. The CDR3 DNA is TGTGCCAGCAGCTTGAGCACTAGCGGGGGCACCCCAGAGACCCAGTACTTC. Its protein is CASSLSTSGGTPETQYF.

This clone was picked up a small number of times. This chain connects TRBV29-1 to TRBJ2-1, with 9 bases aligning to TRBD2. CDR1 and CDR2 (germline): SQVTM, ANQGSEA. Germline trimming cut 6 bases from V and 4 bases from J; bases unmatched to any gene: 7. This CDR3 is built from 14 residues. The CDR3 region is CSVAGTSRYNEQFF. The CDR3 DNA follows: TGCAGCGTAGCCGGGACTAGCCGTTACAATGAGCAGTTCTTC.

Ten or more counts support this clone. The V call is TRBV5-1, the J call TRBJ2-7; 10 bases agree with TRBD2. Germline-derived CDR1 and CDR2 are SGHRS and YFSETQ. CDR3 length: 14 residues. The V segment lost 4 bases and the J segment 5 bases; nucleotides outside the gene matches: 6. For the CDR3, the DNA is TGCGCCAGCAGCCTAGCGGGAGCTTTTAACGAGCAGTACTTC. This translates into CASSLAGAFNEQYF.

There are a few counts of this clone. The V call is TRBV5-1, the J call TRBJ1-1; 8 nucleotides match TRBD1. The CDR3 is made up of 14 amino acids. With V trimmed by 4 bases and J by 5 bases, 7 bases remained unmatched. Germline V gene lookup returns CDR1 SGHRS and CDR2 YFSETQ. The CDR3 spells CASSGTGGRTEAFF. The CDR3 DNA reads TGCGCCAGCAGCGGTACAGGGGGACGGACTGAAGCTTTCTTT.

As to this clone: A junction boundary mismatches the germline segment, possibly from a read error. The chain employs TRBV7-2 and TRBJ2-3; TRBD2 might be the D (5 bases). This CDR3 comprises 15 residues. Germline V lookup: CDR1 SGHTA, CDR2 FQGNSA. The CDR3 loop reads CASSLVRGATDTQYF. The CDR3 coding sequence is TGCGCCAGCAGCTTAGTCCGGGGAGCCACAGATACGCAGTATTTT.

As for this clone: One end of the junction does not line up with germline, which may come from a read error. The V and J genes are TRBV7-9 and TRBJ1-4; no clear D. This CDR3 is built from 16 residues. Germline values: CDR1 SEHNR, CDR2 FQNEAQ (reference sequence). As DNA, the CDR3 is TGTTCCAGCAGCTTAGCTCTACGACATCAGTATGAAAAACTGTTTTTT. The encoded protein is CSSSLALRHQYEKLFF. The variable domain in full, with the rest retrieved from reference TRBV7-9 and TRBJ1-4, is DTGVSQNPRHKITKRGQNVTFRCDPISEHNRLYWYRQTLGQGPEFLTYFQNEAQLEKSRLLSDRFSAERPKGSFSTLEIQRTEQGDSAMYLCSSSLALRHQYEKLFFGSGTQLSVL.

The rearrangement joins TRBV19 to TRBJ2-5, with 11 bases matching TRBD1. Germline assignment: CDR1 LNHDA and CDR2 SQIVND (reference sequence). Unmatched junction bases numbered 13, after V lost 5 bases and J lost 5 bases. This CDR3 has 17 amino acids. This CDR3 reads CASSPSGRDRGGETQYF. CDR3 nucleotide sequence: TGTGCCAGTAGTCCATCCGGCCGGGACAGGGGGGGGGAGACCCAGTACTTC.